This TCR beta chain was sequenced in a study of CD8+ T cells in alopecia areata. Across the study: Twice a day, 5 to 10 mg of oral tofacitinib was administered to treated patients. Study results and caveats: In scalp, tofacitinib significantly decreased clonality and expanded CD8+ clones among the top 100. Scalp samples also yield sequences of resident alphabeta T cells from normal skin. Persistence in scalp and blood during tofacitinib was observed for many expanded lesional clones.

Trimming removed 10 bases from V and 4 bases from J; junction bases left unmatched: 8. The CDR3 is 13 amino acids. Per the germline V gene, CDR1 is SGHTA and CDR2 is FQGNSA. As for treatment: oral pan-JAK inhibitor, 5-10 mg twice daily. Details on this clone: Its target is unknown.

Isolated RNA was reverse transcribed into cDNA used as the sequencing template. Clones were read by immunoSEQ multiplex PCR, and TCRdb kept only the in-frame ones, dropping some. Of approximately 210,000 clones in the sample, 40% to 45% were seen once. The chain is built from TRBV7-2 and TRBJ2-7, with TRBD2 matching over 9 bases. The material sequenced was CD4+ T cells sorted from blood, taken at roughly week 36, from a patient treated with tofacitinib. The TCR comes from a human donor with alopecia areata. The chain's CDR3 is CATRREGLYEQYF. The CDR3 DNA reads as TGTGCCACGCGGCGGGAGGGCCTTTACGAGCAGTACTTC. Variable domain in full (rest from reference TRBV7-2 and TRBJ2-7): GAGVSQSPSNKVTEKGKDVELRCDPISGHTALYWYRQSLGQGLEFLIYFQGNSAPDKSGLPSDRFSAERTGGSVSTLTIQRTQQEDSAVYLCATRREGLYEQYFGPGTRLTVT.